The source of this TCR beta chain is a study of response to subunit inactivated influenza vaccine. Germline V CDR1 and CDR2: DFQATT, SNEGSKA (reference sequence). The CDR3 length is 12 residues. Trimming removed 6 bases from V and 4 bases from J; junction bases left unmatched: 0. TCRdb redid the calling of the RT-PCR reads with MiXCR, one entry per CDR3 protein. The table has around 480,000 distinct CDR3 sequences, 16% seen once. This clonotype was detected only a few times. The antigen remains undetermined. Study results and caveats: The authors suggested that every seasonal influenza vaccination recruits few new T cells.

This sample comprised CD4+ T cells sorted from PBMCs, obtained 23 to 25 months after vaccination. This chain joins TRBV20-1 and TRBJ2-1, with 10 bases fitting TRBD2. The TCR was taken from a man between 50 and 69 years old who received an inactivated influenza vaccine. This CDR3 is CSAAGGYNEQFF. The CDR3 DNA is TGCAGTGCAGCGGGGGGGTACAATGAGCAGTTCTTC.